The 10 T cell receptor beta chains below all came from one sample that was sequenced in a study of blood T cell repertoires in COVID-19. Sequenced by immunoSEQ multiplex PCR; TCRdb stores in-frame clones only, minus some. The data hold over 250,000 clones, with approximately 86% observed a single time. Material for sequencing was PBMCs or T cells enriched from blood (not recorded which). The receptor set was obtained from a woman in her twenties or thirties who had recovered from COVID-19.

The chain recombines TRBV30 with TRBJ1-6; 10 nucleotides line up with TRBD1. With V trimmed by 5 bases and J by 0 bases, 4 bases remained unmatched. Germline assignment: CDR1 GTSNPN and CDR2 SVGIG (reference sequence). The CDR3 is 16 residues long. The CDR3 DNA reads TGTGCCTGGCAGACAGGGGGCGCCTCCTATAATTCACCCCTCCACTTT. Translation gives CAWQTGGASYNSPLHF. Full variable domain (remainder filled in from reference TRBV30 and TRBJ1-6): SQTIHQWPATLVQPVGSPLSLECTVEGTSNPNLYWYRQAAGRGLQLLFYSVGIGQISSEVPQNLSASRPQDRQFILSSKKLLLSDSGFYLCAWQTGGASYNSPLHFGNGTRLTVT.

The chain has TRBV3-1 (or the pseudogene TRBV3-2) and TRBJ2-7; 8 bases align to TRBD1. This CDR3 region has 15 residues. Germline CDR1 LGHDT, CDR2 YNNKEL (reference sequence). J gave up 3 bases and V 3 bases, and 7 bases lay outside the gene matches. Here the CDR3 DNA reads TGTGCCAGCAGCCACTCCGGACAGGGAGGCTACGAGCAGTACTTC. This codes for CASSHSGQGGYEQYF.

The gene calls are TRBV13 and TRBJ2-3; D is possibly TRBD2 (6 bases). V dropped 5 bases and J dropped 0 bases, with 12 bases sitting between them. CDR3 length: 15 residues. Germline values: CDR1 PRHDT, CDR2 FYEKMQ (reference sequence). The CDR3 protein is CASSDLAVSTDTQYF. CDR3 coding DNA: TGTGCCAGCAGCGACTTAGCGGTAAGCACAGATACGCAGTATTTT.

A note on this clone: Other DNA sequences from this sample encode an identical CDR3 as well. The rearrangement joins TRBV9 to TRBJ2-3; 9 nucleotides align to TRBD2. The CDR3 runs to 15 residues. J gave up 2 bases and V 2 bases, and 3 bases lay outside the gene matches. The germline V gene has CDR1 SGDLS and CDR2 YYNGEE. The CDR3 DNA is TGTGCCAGCAGCGTTAGCGGGGGCTCCACAGATACGCAGTATTTT. Protein: CASSVSGGSTDTQYF.

A single count supports this clone. The J gene is TRBJ2-3, the V gene TRBV4-3; D remains unclear. Germline V gene sequence: CDR1 LGHNA, CDR2 YSLEER. Between the trimmed V and J ends, which lost 0 bases and 0 bases, there was a span of 13 bases. The CDR3 consists of 17 residues. CDR3 DNA: TGCGCCAGCAGCCAAGATTTGGCCAGGCCGAGCACAGATACGCAGTATTTT. Amino acids: CASSQDLARPSTDTQYF.

The chain combines TRBV29-1 with TRBJ1-1, with D maybe TRBD1 (5 bases). The CDR3 runs to 11 residues. Germline values: CDR1 SQVTM, CDR2 ANQGSEA. V was pared by 7 bases and J by 1 base, with 7 bases between. For the CDR3, the DNA is TGCAGCGGACAGAAGAACACTGAAGCTTTCTTT. Protein product: CSGQKNTEAFF.

The V and J genes are TRBV9 and TRBJ2-1; D is perhaps TRBD2 (5 bases). CDR1 and CDR2 (germline): SGDLS, YYNGEE. V dropped 7 bases and J dropped 8 bases, with 10 bases sitting between them. The CDR3 totals 11 residues. CDR3 protein: CASGRSDEQFF. In DNA form, the CDR3 reads TGTGCCAGCGGGAGATCTGATGAGCAGTTCTTC. The variable domain in full, completed from reference TRBV9 and TRBJ2-1, reads DSGVTQTPKHLITATGQRVTLRCSPRSGDLSVYWYQQSLDQGLQFLIQYYNGEERAKGNILERFSAQQFPDLHSELNLSSLELGDSALYFCASGRSDEQFFGPGTRLTVL.

The rearrangement links TRBV5-1 to TRBJ1-4, with 7 bases identical to TRBD1. The CDR3 length is 14 residues. V was pared by 3 bases and J by 8 bases, with 7 bases of the junction left unmatched. The V gene's germline CDR1 is SGHRS and CDR2 YFSETQ. CDR3 coding DNA: TGCGCCAGCAGCTCCGTGGACAGGCAGGAAAAACTGTTTTTT. This sequence encodes CASSSVDRQEKLFF.

The chain joins TRBV6-5 to TRBJ1-4; no clear D gene. This CDR3 spans 13 amino acids. V was trimmed by 5 bases and J by 4 bases, leaving 8 bases between them. CDR1 and CDR2 from the germline V gene are MNHEY and SVGAGI. Written as DNA, the CDR3 is TGTGCCAGCAGTAAACTACATAATGAAAAACTGTTTTTT. Amino acids: CASSKLHNEKLFF.

J is TRBJ2-2 and V is TRBV5-1; D uncertain. V was pared by 4 bases and J by 0 bases, with 7 bases between. The CDR3 sequence is 14 residues long. The germline CDR1 and CDR2 sequences are SGHRS and YFSETQ. The CDR3 protein is CASSAAANTGELFF. In nucleotides, the CDR3 is TGCGCCAGCAGCGCGGCAGCGAACACCGGGGAGCTGTTTTTT.